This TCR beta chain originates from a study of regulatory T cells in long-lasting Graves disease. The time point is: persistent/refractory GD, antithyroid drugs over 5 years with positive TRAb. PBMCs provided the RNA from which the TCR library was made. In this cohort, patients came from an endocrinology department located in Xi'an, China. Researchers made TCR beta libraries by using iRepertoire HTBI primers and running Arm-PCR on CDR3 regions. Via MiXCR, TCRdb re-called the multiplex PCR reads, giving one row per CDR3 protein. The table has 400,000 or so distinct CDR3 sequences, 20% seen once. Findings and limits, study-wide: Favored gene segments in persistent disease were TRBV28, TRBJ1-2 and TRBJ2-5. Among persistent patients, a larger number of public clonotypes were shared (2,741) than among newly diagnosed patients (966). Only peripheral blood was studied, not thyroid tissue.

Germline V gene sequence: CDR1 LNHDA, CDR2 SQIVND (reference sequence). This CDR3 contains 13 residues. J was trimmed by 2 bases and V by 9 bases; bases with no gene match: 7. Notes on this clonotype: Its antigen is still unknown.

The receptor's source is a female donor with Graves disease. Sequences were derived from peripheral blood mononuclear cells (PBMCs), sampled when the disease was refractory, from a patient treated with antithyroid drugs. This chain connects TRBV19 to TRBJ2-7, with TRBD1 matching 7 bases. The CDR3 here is CASRDSLTYEQYF. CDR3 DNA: TGTGCCAGCCGGGACAGTCTAACCTACGAGCAGTACTTC.